The clone carrying this T cell receptor beta chain is a singleton in its sample. The antigen is unknown. The CDR3 covers 14 residues. Germline CDR1 is MDHEN and CDR2 is SYDVKM. V was trimmed by 5 bases and J by 7 bases, leaving 17 bases between them. The sample is drawn from a study of T cell responses to AZD1222 COVID-19 vaccine. General study results and limits: Spike-specific TCRs gained breadth and depth after people received two AZD1222 doses.

The protocol was immunoSEQ multiplex PCR, while the TCRdb copy is restricted to in-frame clones and leaves out a portion. This table has approximately 120,000 clones, 80% to 90% appearing once. Sequencing was performed on peripheral blood, taken on day 0 of AZD1222 vaccination. The J gene is TRBJ1-2, the V gene TRBV28; tentatively, D is TRBD1 (6 bases). The receptor was isolated from an adult in good health. CDR3 bases: TGTGCCAGCAGTACCTCGGACAGCCCCTTTGGCTACACCTTC. The encoded protein is CASSTSDSPFGYTF.